This T cell receptor beta chain appears in the sequencing data of a study of blood T cell repertoires in COVID-19. As for the study in general: Specimens from acute and convalescent COVID-19 originated in the United States, Italy and Spain. PBMCs, B-cell-depleted T cells, or T cells were the source of the cDNA or gDNA that made up the material.

Participants' own reports of clinical history determined their cohort assignment. Here immunoSEQ multiplex PCR was the method, and the copy in TCRdb shows in-frame clones only, minus some. The sample has roughly 330,000 clones, around 87% seen once. The sequenced sample consisted of PBMCs or T cells enriched from blood (not recorded which). The source is a woman younger than 45 who had recovered from COVID-19.

This CDR3 reads CASSQTGSNQPQHF. The CDR3 bases are TGTGCCAGCAGCCAGACAGGCAGCAATCAGCCCCAGCATTTT. V gene TRBV6-2 or TRBV6-3 combines with J gene TRBJ1-5; possibly TRBD1 for D (6 bases). V lost 6 bases, J lost 1 base, and 10 bases lay in between. The CDR3 has 14 residues. Germline CDR1 reads MNHEY; CDR2 reads SVGEGT.